The next 25 T cell receptor beta chains were all read from a single sample in a study of T cells after yellow fever vaccination. One entry per CDR3 protein, called by TCRdb with MiXCR from the 5' RACE reads. The table lists approximately 330,000 distinct CDR3 sequences, roughly an eighth of them singletons. Source: CD4+ T cells sorted from PBMCs, taken 15 days after the yellow fever booster vaccination. All receptors derive from a man younger than 35 who received the YFV17D yellow fever vaccine.

The chain recombines TRBV5-1 with TRBJ1-1, with D maybe TRBD1 (5 bases). Germline assignment: CDR1 SGHRS and CDR2 YFSETQ. The V and J ends lost 0 bases and 5 bases respectively, with 8 bases between them. The CDR3 extends over 13 amino acids. CDR3 loop: CASSLAGLTEAFF. Here the CDR3 DNA reads TGCGCCAGCAGCTTGGCGGGGCTAACTGAAGCTTTCTTT.

This clonotype was found many times. The rearrangement links TRBV11-2 to TRBJ2-2, with 10 bases identical to TRBD2. Trimming at V came to 8 bases and at J to 4 bases, leaving 7 bases not matched to a gene. Germline CDR1 is SGHAT and CDR2 is FQNNGV. This CDR3 region has 15 residues. The CDR3 sequence is CASRRSGGVTGELFF. The CDR3 DNA follows: TGTGCCAGCCGGCGCAGCGGGGGGGTCACCGGGGAGCTGTTTTTT.

The sample holds a few counts of this clonotype. V and J are TRBV12-3 or TRBV12-4 and TRBJ2-2; possibly TRBD1 for D (5 bases). CDR3 length: 14 amino acids. Trimming left V 9 bases short and J 2 bases short, with 13 bases between. CDR3 coding DNA: TGTGCCAGTGGCAGGCAGGGCAACACCGGGGAGCTGTTTTTT. Translation gives CASGRQGNTGELFF.

This clonotype was seen a few times. This chain connects TRBV6-5 to TRBJ2-7; 9 positions agree with TRBD1. This CDR3 has 16 amino acids. Germline lookup yields CDR1 MNHEY and CDR2 SVGAGI. The junction had 12 bases not matched to a gene; V was cut back by 6 bases and J by 3 bases. The CDR3 bases are TGTGCCAGCAGAAGAAGTGGGACAGGGCCCGACTACGAGCAGTACTTC. Amino acids: CASRRSGTGPDYEQYF.

The chain employs TRBV5-1 and TRBJ2-1; the match to TRBD2 covers 9 bases. The germline CDR1 and CDR2 sequences are SGHRS and YFSETQ. Trimming at V came to 2 bases and at J to 7 bases, leaving 7 bases not matched to a gene. This CDR3 contains 15 residues. The CDR3 DNA reads as TGCGCCAGCAGCTTAGGACTAGCGAGTTGGAATGAGCAGTTCTTC. Its protein product is CASSLGLASWNEQFF.

V gene TRBV12-3 or TRBV12-4 combines with J gene TRBJ2-3; 7 nucleotides agree with TRBD2. V lost 6 bases, J lost 4 bases, and 10 bases stayed unmatched. CDR3 length: 15 residues. CDR3 residues: CASSPSSGGADTQYF. The CDR3 DNA reads TGTGCCAGCAGCCCGTCTAGCGGCGGGGCAGATACGCAGTATTTT.

This chain uses TRBV3-1 with TRBJ2-7, with TRBD2 identical over 13 bases. CDR1 LGHDT and CDR2 YNNKEL come from the germline V gene (reference sequence). V was pared by 6 bases and J by 2 bases, with 4 bases of the junction left unmatched. The CDR3 consists of 15 residues. For the CDR3, the DNA is TGTGCCAGCAGACTAGCGGGGGGGACCACCTACGAGCAGTACTTC. Amino acid sequence: CASRLAGGTTYEQYF.

This chain links TRBV15 with TRBJ1-5; D gene ambiguous. V shed 1 base and J shed 6 bases, with 7 bases lying between them. This CDR3 comprises 13 residues. Germline-derived CDR1 and CDR2 are LNHNV and YYDKDF (reference sequence). DNA of the CDR3: TGTGCCACCAGCAGAGGGCCGGGTCAGCCCCAGCATTTT. Translated, it gives CATSRGPGQPQHF. Full variable domain (remainder filled in from reference TRBV15 and TRBJ1-5): DAMVIQNPRYQVTQFGKPVTLSCSQTLNHNVMYWYQQKSSQAPKLLFHYYDKDFNNEADTPDNFQSRRPNTSFCFLDIRSPGLGDTAMYLCATSRGPGQPQHFGDGTRLSIL.

In this sample, this clonotype turned up a few times. The gene calls are TRBV6-1 and TRBJ2-4; possible D gene TRBD1, 5 bases. CDR1 and CDR2 (germline): MNHNS, SASEGT. V shed 2 bases and J shed 4 bases, with 15 bases lying between them. The CDR3 spans 16 residues. The CDR3 loop is CASSESGSPLKNIQYF. The CDR3 nucleotides read TGTGCCAGCAGTGAATCAGGGTCCCCCCTTAAAAACATTCAGTACTTC.

J is TRBJ2-3 and V is TRBV7-6; 9 bases are shared with TRBD2. This CDR3 contains 17 residues. V dropped 1 base and J dropped 4; count of bases not matched to a gene: 9. Germline V gives CDR1 SGHVS, CDR2 FNYEAQ. The CDR3, as DNA: TGTGCCAGCAGCTTAGAGGTCGGGCGGGGGGGATCAGATACGCAGTATTTT. This sequence encodes CASSLEVGRGGSDTQYF.

This clonotype was recorded at least ten times. V usage is TRBV4-2 and J usage is TRBJ1-1; no firm D call. The CDR3 has 15 residues. Germline CDR1 and CDR2: LGHNA and YNFKEQ. V lost 1 base and J 2 bases, leaving 11 bases between the germline ends. The CDR3 coding sequence is TGTGCCAGCAGCCAAGTGTCCCCTTTTAACACTGAAGCTTTCTTT. This codes for CASSQVSPFNTEAFF.

The chain joins TRBV2 to TRBJ2-2, with D perhaps TRBD2 (6 bases). Germline V lookup: CDR1 SNHLY, CDR2 FYNNEI. Trimming stripped 6 bases from V and 5 bases from J, with 16 bases between. The CDR3 is 15 residues long. CDR3: CASRPGTVGTGELFF. CDR3 DNA: TGTGCCAGCAGGCCCGGGACTGTGGGAACCGGGGAGCTGTTTTTT.

The rearrangement uses TRBV11-2 and TRBJ1-2, with TRBD1 matching over 7 bases. The CDR3 has 16 amino acids. The V gene's germline CDR1 is SGHAT and CDR2 FQNNGV. Germline trimming cut 1 base from V and 6 bases from J; bases unmatched to any gene: 11. This CDR3 is CASSLVGDREIDGYTF. The CDR3 DNA follows: TGTGCCAGCAGCTTAGTGGGTGACAGGGAAATCGATGGCTACACCTTC.

The V gene is TRBV9, the J gene TRBJ1-4; D is uncertain. Trimming took off 3 bases at V and 3 bases at J, with 12 bases between the two ends. This CDR3 spans 15 amino acids. The V gene's germline CDR1 is SGDLS and CDR2 YYNGEE. CDR3 amino acids: CASSGRDQANEKLFF. DNA of the CDR3: TGTGCCAGCAGCGGAAGGGATCAGGCTAATGAAAAACTGTTTTTT.

This clonotype appeared a few times. This chain connects TRBV10-3 to TRBJ1-4, with D possibly TRBD1 on 6 matching bases. CDR3 length: 13 amino acids. Per germline, CDR1 ENHRY and CDR2 SYGVKD. V was cut by 4 bases and J by 4 bases, with 7 bases left in between. This CDR3 reads CAISGDINEKLFF. The CDR3 bases are TGTGCCATCAGTGGGGACATTAATGAAAAACTGTTTTTT.

This clonotype was recorded a few times. This chain joins TRBV12-5 and TRBJ1-2; 7 bases agree with TRBD1. After removal of 4 bases from V and 2 bases from J, the junction contained 1 base not matched to a gene. Germline V gives CDR1 LGHNT, CDR2 FRNRAP. CDR3 length equals 13 residues. In nucleotides, the CDR3 is TGTGCTAGTGGTTCGGGACAGAACTATGGCTACACCTTC. Residues: CASGSGQNYGYTF.

In this sample, this clonotype turned up many times. The genes are TRBV29-1 and TRBJ2-4; 8 positions match TRBD1. The CDR3 has 15 residues. The germline gives CDR1 SQVTM, CDR2 ANQGSEA. The ends lost 7 bases at V and 2 bases at J; junction bases unmatched: 10. The chain's CDR3 is CSARTGSGSKNIQYF. The CDR3 DNA reads as TGCAGCGCACGGACAGGGAGCGGGTCCAAAAACATTCAGTACTTC.

V and J are TRBV7-2 and TRBJ1-4; D gene uncertain. Trimming removed 4 bases from V and 10 bases from J, with 13 bases in between. The CDR3 consists of 13 residues. CDR1 is SGHTA, CDR2 FQGNSA, per germline. The CDR3 loop is CASSSLWGAKLFF. As DNA, the CDR3 is TGTGCCAGCAGCTCCCTTTGGGGTGCAAAACTGTTTTTT.

This clonotype was seen at least ten times. The genes are TRBV20-1 and TRBJ1-4; 9 bases match TRBD1. The CDR3 totals 12 residues. The V gene end was trimmed by 5 bases and the J gene end by 6 bases; junction bases not matched to a gene: 1. Germline-derived CDR1 and CDR2 are DFQATT and SNEGSKA (reference sequence). This chain's CDR3 is CSARQGDEKLFF. The CDR3 DNA sequence: TGCAGTGCTCGACAGGGGGATGAAAAACTGTTTTTT.

This clonotype was observed a few times. The junction differs from germline at one of its ends, possibly a read error. The CDR3 here is CASRVSGSNTEALF. In DNA form, the CDR3 reads TGTGCCAGCAGGGTGTCGGGATCGAACACTGAAGCTCTCTTT. The chain is built from TRBV12-3 or TRBV12-4 and TRBJ1-1; no definite D call. The CDR3 length is 14 residues.

The table lists this clonotype with a few counts. The rearrangement links TRBV30 to TRBJ2-3; 7 bases are shared with TRBD2. The CDR3 extends over 16 amino acids. Trimming cost V 4 bases and J 0 bases; bases outside gene matches: 10. The germline V gene encodes CDR1 GTSNPN and CDR2 SVGIG (reference sequence). CDR3 loop: CAWTLLAGASTDTQYF. In DNA form, the CDR3 reads TGTGCCTGGACCCTTTTGGCGGGAGCTAGCACAGATACGCAGTATTTT.

The chain employs TRBV7-2 and TRBJ2-7; 9 bases agree with TRBD2. Germline-derived CDR1 and CDR2 are SGHTA and FQGNSA. Trimming removed 3 bases from V and 3 bases from J; junction bases left unmatched: 3. The length of the CDR3 is 14 residues. This chain's CDR3 is CASSLASGDYEQYV. DNA of the CDR3: TGTGCCAGCAGCTTGGCTAGCGGGGACTACGAGCAGTACGTC.

This clonotype appeared many times. This sequence joins TRBV20-1 and TRBJ2-5; D call uncertain. CDR3 length: 11 amino acids. Germline loops: CDR1 DFQATT, CDR2 SNEGSKA (reference sequence). V dropped 4 bases and J dropped 5 bases, with 8 bases sitting between them. The CDR3 loop reads CSATALETQYF. For the CDR3, the DNA is TGCAGTGCTACGGCCCTGGAGACCCAGTACTTC.

This clonotype was counted between two and nine times. This chain links TRBV27 with TRBJ2-3, with D possibly called TRBD1 or TRBD2 (8 bases each). Between the trimmed V and J ends, which lost 10 bases and 6 bases, there was a span of 26 bases. The CDR3 is 16 amino acids. The germline V gene encodes CDR1 MNHEY and CDR2 SMNVEV (reference sequence). CDR3 residues: CATRGRTGGHRDTQYF. CDR3 coding DNA: TGTGCCACCAGGGGGCGCACGGGGGGGCATCGGGATACGCAGTATTTT.

With respect to this clonotype: A much larger clone lies one base from this, so it may be a read error. The chain recombines TRBV12-3 or TRBV12-4 with TRBJ2-7, with D possibly TRBD1 on 6 matching bases. This CDR3 contains 14 residues. V lost 5 bases and J 2 bases, leaving 13 bases between the germline ends. CDR3 sequence: CASSVSQGPYEQYF. In DNA form, the CDR3 reads TGTGCCAGCAGTGTTAGCCAGGGGCCCTACGAGCAGTACTTC.